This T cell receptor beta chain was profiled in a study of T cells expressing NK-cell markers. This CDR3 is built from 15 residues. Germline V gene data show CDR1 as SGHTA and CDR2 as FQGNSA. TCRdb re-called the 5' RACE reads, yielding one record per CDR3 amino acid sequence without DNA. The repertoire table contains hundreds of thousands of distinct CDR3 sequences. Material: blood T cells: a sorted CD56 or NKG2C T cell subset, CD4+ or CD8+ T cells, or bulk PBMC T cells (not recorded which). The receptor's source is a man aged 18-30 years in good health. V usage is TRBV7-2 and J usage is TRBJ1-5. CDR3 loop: CASSSNSVSNQPQHF.